This T cell receptor beta chain comes out of a study of shared clonotypes between healthy human individuals (dated by TCRdb to about 2020). About the study as a whole: Three men and a couple of women, aged 18 to 49 years, made up the cohort. Per donor, leukapheresis produced somewhere between about 0.94 and 9.5 billion PBMCs. To estimate repertoire size and how much clonotype sharing occurs between individuals, the study deeply sequenced the blood TCR repertoires of about five healthy adults. To increase sequencing depth and limit assay-specific biases, different laboratories used diverse techniques to prepare libraries and sequence TCR repertoires. For each donor, three plates each were used for CD4 naive and CD4 memory, two plates were used for CD8 naive, and one plate was used for CD8 memory. What the authors observed across the whole study: Based on pairwise subsampling, the degree of clonotype sharing among donors was expected to be affected by sequencing depth. Estimated clonotype richness was generally larger for naive than for memory subsets. Incomplete sequencing was indicated by rarefaction of sorted-subset datasets, despite the large sequencing depth. Higher generation probabilities were observed for clonotypes shared by all four sorted-subset donors than for non-shared clonotypes. When a handful of donors were compared, the shared fraction of clonotypes was roughly 4.8% for naive CD4, approximately 3.3% for naive CD8, 2% to 2.5% for memory CD4, and 0.35% to 0.4% for memory CD8. The genetic and exposure-history diversity represented was limited by the small number of donors. Sampling was restricted to blood, and TCR repertoires in tissue are likely to differ from TCR repertoires in blood.

TCR CDR3 regions were amplified from genomic DNA by multiplex PCR using the deep immunoSEQ assay. Extracted genomic DNA from each cell subset was spread evenly across all wells of several immunoSEQ 96-well plates, with each plate serving as a replicate. For sorted subsets, 150 to 250 ng genomic DNA, equal to tens of thousands of T cell genomes, was loaded into each replicate PCR. Purified libraries were quantified with a Qubit 3.0 fluorometer, sized on a Bioanalyzer 2100, and re-quantified with the KAPA Library Quantification kit. Every immunoSEQ 96-well plate was sequenced on a dedicated single-read 150-cycle Illumina NextSeq 550 flow cell. On the authors' methods: Because the immunoSEQ output held only junctional sequences and lacked quality scores, the filtering could not match the filtering applied to full-length reads. Sequences were annotated with PyIR, a Python wrapper for IgBLAST v1.9, using IMGT germline references to assign V/J genes and CDR3. Any read was removed if the V/J assignment was weak (E-value above 1e-6), the CDR3 was missing, or the read contained stop codons, out-of-frame junctions, or ambiguous translated residues. V3J clonotypes were defined as sequences sharing an identical inferred V gene, J gene, and CDR3 amino acid sequence. To compute the percentage overlap between repertoires, the number of shared unique clonotypes was divided by the size of the smaller repertoire. Richness of each repertoire was evaluated using RTK rarefaction, the Chao1 estimator, and Recon v2.1 estimates of unobserved clonotypes. For all TCRbeta clonotypes obtained by the gDNA method from a handful of donors, generation probabilities were computed with OLGA. TCRdb took over this immuneACCESS table, retaining in-frame rearrangements with V and J assigned. Such tables are incomplete; in checked studies, under half of the missing clones stem from an unresolved V gene, and the remainder is unexplained. V and J calls and clone size follow that table, whereas D and trimming were derived from the DNA. The sample includes a few million clones, with more than 85% observed a single time. The ten largest make up about 0.39% of the sample.

As regards this clone: No cognate antigen has been identified for it. Base qualities are missing; no much larger clone stands one base away.

The CDR3 sequence holds 14 residues, the cysteine and phenylalanine included. Of the read, only the CDR3 DNA is kept; its 42 bases are in frame from base 1. CDR1 and CDR2 are drawn from the germline V gene: MDHEN, SYDVKM. V and J lose 0 bases and 1 base, and a span of 6 bases separates them. Healthy HIV-negative adults with no recently reported acute infections or vaccinations were included as donors. Only Caucasian adults living in Nashville, Tennessee, USA were represented among the donors. CD4+ T cells were enriched by magnetic negative selection; naive cells were then positively selected on CD45RA, and the negative fraction formed the memory subset. Blood was collected by leukapheresis, and PBMCs were isolated by Ficoll-Histopaque density gradient centrifugation and then cryopreserved in liquid nitrogen vapor phase. Analytical flow cytometry was used to check the purity and quantity of each magnetically sorted T cell population. Genomic DNA was isolated from every sorted fraction and measured by UV absorbance on a Nanodrop 2000c.

This chain is built from TRBV28 and TRBJ1-1; the D gene is not confidently resolved. Material for sequencing was naive CD4+ T cells from PBMCs. In the paper's terms, the cell subset or site label means: CD45RA+ positively selected. The TCR was taken from a young man in good health. Some clones in this sample may be carry-over from other donors' samples. The sequence in DNA is TGTGCCAGCAGTTTATGGACACCGAACACTGAAGCTTTCTTT. Its coded protein is CASSLWTPNTEAFF. The CDR3 plus the reference TRBV28 and TRBJ1-1 genes for the other parts give the full variable domain: DVKVTQSSRYLVKRTGEKVFLECVQDMDHENMFWYRQDPGLGLRLIYFSYDVKMKEKGDIPEGYSVSREKKERFSLILESASTNQTSMYLCASSLWTPNTEAFFGQGTRLTVV.